The present entry profiles one T cell receptor beta chain with its context. This entry is derived from a study of T cells expressing NK-cell markers. Study information: Sorted CD3+CD56-NKG2C+, CD3+CD56+NKG2C+ and CD3+CD56+NKG2C- T cells supplied the TCR beta repertoires. Eight donors were sequenced, of whom seven were HCMV-seropositive, while the remaining one was HCMV-seronegative.

This CDR3 spans 13 amino acids. Using the 5' RACE reads, TCRdb records one entry per CDR3 protein without DNA. The sample is made up of under 500,000 distinct CDR3 sequences, and the top ten hold 6% to 8% of it. The material sequenced was blood T cells: a sorted CD56 or NKG2C T cell subset, CD4+ or CD8+ T cells, or bulk PBMC T cells (not recorded which). The rearrangement links TRBV12-3 or TRBV12-4 to TRBJ2-5; the TCRdb D gene call, TRBD1, has no DNA to confirm it. The TCR sequence derives from a woman between 18 and 70 years old in good health. The CDR3 sequence is CASTRTGRKTQYF.